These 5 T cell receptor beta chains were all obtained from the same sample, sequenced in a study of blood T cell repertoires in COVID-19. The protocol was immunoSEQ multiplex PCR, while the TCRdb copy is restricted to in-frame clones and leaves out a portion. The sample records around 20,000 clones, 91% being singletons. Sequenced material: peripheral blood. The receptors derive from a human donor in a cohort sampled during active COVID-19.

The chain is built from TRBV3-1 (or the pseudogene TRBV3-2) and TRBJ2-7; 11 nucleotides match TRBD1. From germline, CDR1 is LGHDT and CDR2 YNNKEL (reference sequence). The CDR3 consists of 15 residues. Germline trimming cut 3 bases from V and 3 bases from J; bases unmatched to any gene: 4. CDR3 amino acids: CASSHPGTGGYEQYF. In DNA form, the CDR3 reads TGTGCCAGCAGCCATCCCGGGACAGGGGGCTACGAGCAGTACTTC.

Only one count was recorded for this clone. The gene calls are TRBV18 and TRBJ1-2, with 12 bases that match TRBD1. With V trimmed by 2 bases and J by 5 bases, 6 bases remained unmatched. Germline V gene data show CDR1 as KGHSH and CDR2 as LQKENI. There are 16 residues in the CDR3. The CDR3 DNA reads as TGTGCCAGCTCACCAACGGGACAGGGGGCGACGTATGGCTACACCTTC. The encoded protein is CASSPTGQGATYGYTF.

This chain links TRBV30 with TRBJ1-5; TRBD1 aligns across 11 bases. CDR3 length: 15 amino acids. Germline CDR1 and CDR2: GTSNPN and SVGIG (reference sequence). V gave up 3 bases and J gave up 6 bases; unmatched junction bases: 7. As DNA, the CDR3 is TGTGCCTGGAGCGGGACAGGGGGGATGGGTCAGCCCCAGCATTTT. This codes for CAWSGTGGMGQPQHF.

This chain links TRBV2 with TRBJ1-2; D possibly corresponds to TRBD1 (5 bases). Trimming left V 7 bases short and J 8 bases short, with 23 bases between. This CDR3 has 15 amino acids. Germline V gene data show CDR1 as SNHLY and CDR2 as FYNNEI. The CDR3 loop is CASILLVGGEDGYTF. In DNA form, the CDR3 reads TGTGCCAGCATCCTACTTGTGGGGGGGGAAGACGGCTACACCTTC.

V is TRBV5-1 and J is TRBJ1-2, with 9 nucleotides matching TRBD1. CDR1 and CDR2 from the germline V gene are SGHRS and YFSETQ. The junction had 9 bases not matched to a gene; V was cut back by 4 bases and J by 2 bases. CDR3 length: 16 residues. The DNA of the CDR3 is TGCGCCAGCAGCCCGGGACAGGGAAGATCCAACTATGGCTACACCTTC. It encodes CASSPGQGRSNYGYTF.